The T cell receptor (beta chain) under discussion was sequenced for a study of CD8 T cells in Susac syndrome. The authors sequenced TCR beta from blood CD8+ and CD4+ T cells. The multiple sclerosis controls were treatment-naive patients affected by stable or active relapsing-remitting disease. TEMRA cells were FACS-enriched and CD8+ and CD4+ T cells negatively isolated. cDNA came from roughly 0.53 to 1 ug RNA primed by random hexamers. An immunoSEQ multiplex PCR amplified TCR beta CDR3 over 54 Vbeta and 13 Jbeta. TCRdb reprocessed the immunoSEQ multiplex PCR reads with MiXCR, giving one entry per CDR3 protein. The sample carries 150,000 to 250,000 distinct CDR3 sequences, nearly 95% recorded once. Unmatched junction bases numbered 9, after V lost 8 bases and J lost 5 bases. The length of the CDR3 is 15 residues.

The material sequenced was CD4+ T cells from PBMCs. The V and J genes are TRBV12-3 or TRBV12-4 and TRBJ2-1; 10 bases agree with TRBD2. The origin of this receptor is a human donor with multiple sclerosis. The CDR3 DNA reads as TGTGCCAGCGGAAAGATAGCGGGGGGTCACAATGAGCAGTTCTTC. Translated, it gives CASGKIAGGHNEQFF.